Sequencing of this TCR beta chain was carried out in a study of T cell clonotyping in hematopoietic cell transplantation. Regarding the study as a whole: Pathologically expanded recipient clonotypes increased progressively from day 30 to day 180 as diversity fell. Few recipient clonotypes overlapped donors; over 95% were de novo at given depth. Higher Inverse Simpson Index values in graft donor and pretransplant recipient predicted broader posttransplant TCR diversity.

In regard to this clone: Its antigen is unknown.

This CDR3 has 11 amino acids. Germline V CDR1 and CDR2: SGHTA, FQGNSA. Between the trimmed V and J ends, which lost 2 bases and 6 bases, there was a span of 5 bases. Only in-frame clones appear in the TCRdb table, and some are missing; sequencing was by immunoSEQ multiplex PCR. The data show tens of thousands of clones, approximately 84% seen once. Time point defined: recipient sample about 28 days before transplant, after cytoreduction. Samples: about 28 days before transplant, then days 30, 100 and 180 after. Here the sequenced sample was peripheral blood mononuclear cells, taken before stem cell transplant. This rearrangement joins TRBV7-2 to TRBJ2-7, with D hard to call. This receptor was identified in a man in his 60s with biphenotypic leukemia. Some clones in this sample may be carry-over from other donors' samples. CDR3 coding DNA: TGTGCCAGCAGCTTAACGCTCGAGCAGTACTTC. This gives the protein CASSLTLEQYF.